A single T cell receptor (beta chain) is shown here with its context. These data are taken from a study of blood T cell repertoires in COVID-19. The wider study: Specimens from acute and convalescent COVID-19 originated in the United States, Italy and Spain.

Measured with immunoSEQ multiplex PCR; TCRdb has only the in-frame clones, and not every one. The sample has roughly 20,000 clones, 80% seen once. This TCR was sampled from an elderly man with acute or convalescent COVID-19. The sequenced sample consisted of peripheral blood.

The CDR3 sequence: CASSLGQSGNQPQHF. The CDR3 DNA is TGTGCCAGCAGCTTGGGGCAATCAGGTAATCAGCCCCAGCATTTT. The chain combines TRBV7-6 with TRBJ1-5, with D perhaps TRBD1 (5 bases). V lost 3 bases and J 4 bases, leaving 13 bases between the germline ends. The CDR3 totals 15 residues. Germline V CDR1 and CDR2: SGHVS, FNYEAQ.